The 5 T cell receptor beta chains listed next were all sequenced from one sample in a study of blood T cell repertoires in COVID-19. Generated by immunoSEQ multiplex PCR, the TCRdb table keeps only in-frame clones and is missing some. The sample carries about 200,000 clones, 65% to 90% recorded once. Source material: PBMCs or T cells enriched from blood (not recorded which). These receptors came from a woman aged 50 to 65 with acute COVID-19.

The CDR3 spells CASSFTLAGTGSHEQFF. The CDR3 nucleotides are TGTGCCAGCAGCTTTACCCTAGCCGGGACAGGGTCGCATGAGCAGTTCTTC. The chain couples TRBV7-2 to TRBJ2-1; 9 bases align to TRBD1. Germline assignment: CDR1 SGHTA and CDR2 FQGNSA. This CDR3 contains 17 residues. Unmatched junction bases numbered 14, after V lost 3 bases and J lost 8 bases.

V is TRBV7-9 and J is TRBJ1-6; no definite D call. The CDR3 is 16 residues long. Germline assignment: CDR1 SEHNR and CDR2 FQNEAQ (reference sequence). V was cut by 2 bases and J by 0 bases, with 8 bases left in between. The CDR3 DNA reads as TGTGCCAGCAGCTTATTCGGAGGCTCCTATAATTCACCCCTCCACTTT. Residues: CASSLFGGSYNSPLHF. The full variable domain, rest sourced from reference TRBV7-9 and TRBJ1-6, is DTGVSQNPRHKITKRGQNVTFRCDPISEHNRLYWYRQTLGQGPEFLTYFQNEAQLEKSRLLSDRFSAERPKGSFSTLEIQRTEQGDSAMYLCASSLFGGSYNSPLHFGNGTRLTVT.

This clone was picked up a small number of times. The chain employs TRBV10-3 and TRBJ1-3; 10 bases are shared with TRBD1. V dropped 5 bases and J dropped 2; count of bases not matched to a gene: 6. The CDR3 has 16 amino acids. CDR1 is ENHRY, CDR2 SYGVKD, per germline. Here the CDR3 DNA reads TGTGCCATCAGTCCGACAGGGGGCTCTCCTGGAAACACCATATATTTT. It specifies CAISPTGGSPGNTIYF.

Written as DNA, the CDR3 is TGTGCCAGCAGTCTCTCCCCGTGGAGAGCCTCGACGCGGAACGAGCAGTACTTC. Translated: CASSLSPWRASTRNEQYF. The rearrangement uses TRBV28 and TRBJ2-7; no definite D call. With 5 bases removed from V and 5 bases from J, the gap between germline ends came to 28 bases. The length of the CDR3 is 18 residues. Germline V gene sequence: CDR1 MDHEN, CDR2 SYDVKM.

The chain couples TRBV2 to TRBJ2-7; 7 bases agree with TRBD1. The junction had 13 bases not matched to a gene; V was cut back by 5 bases and J by 6 bases. Looked up from germline, CDR1 is SNHLY and CDR2 is FYNNEI. The CDR3 runs to 15 residues. The CDR3 DNA is TGTGCCAGCAGTTTGGTGAAGGGGGCTTTTTCCGAGCAGTACTTC. Protein: CASSLVKGAFSEQYF.